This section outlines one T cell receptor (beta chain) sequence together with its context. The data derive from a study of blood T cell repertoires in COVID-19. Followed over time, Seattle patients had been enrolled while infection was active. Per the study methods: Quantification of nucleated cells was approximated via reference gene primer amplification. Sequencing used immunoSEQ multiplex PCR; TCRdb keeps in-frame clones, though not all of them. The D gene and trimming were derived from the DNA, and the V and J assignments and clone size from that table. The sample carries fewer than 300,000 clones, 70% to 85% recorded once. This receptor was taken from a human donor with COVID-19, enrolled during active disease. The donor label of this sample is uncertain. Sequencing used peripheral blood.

CDR3 residues: CASSLNSATNEKLFF. As DNA, the CDR3 is TGCGCCAGCAGCCTAAACTCGGCAACTAATGAAAAACTGTTTTTT. The chain links TRBV5-1 to TRBJ1-4; D is unclear. The CDR3 is 15 amino acids. Germline V gene lookup returns CDR1 SGHRS and CDR2 YFSETQ. V lost 4 bases and J 0 bases, leaving 10 bases between the germline ends.